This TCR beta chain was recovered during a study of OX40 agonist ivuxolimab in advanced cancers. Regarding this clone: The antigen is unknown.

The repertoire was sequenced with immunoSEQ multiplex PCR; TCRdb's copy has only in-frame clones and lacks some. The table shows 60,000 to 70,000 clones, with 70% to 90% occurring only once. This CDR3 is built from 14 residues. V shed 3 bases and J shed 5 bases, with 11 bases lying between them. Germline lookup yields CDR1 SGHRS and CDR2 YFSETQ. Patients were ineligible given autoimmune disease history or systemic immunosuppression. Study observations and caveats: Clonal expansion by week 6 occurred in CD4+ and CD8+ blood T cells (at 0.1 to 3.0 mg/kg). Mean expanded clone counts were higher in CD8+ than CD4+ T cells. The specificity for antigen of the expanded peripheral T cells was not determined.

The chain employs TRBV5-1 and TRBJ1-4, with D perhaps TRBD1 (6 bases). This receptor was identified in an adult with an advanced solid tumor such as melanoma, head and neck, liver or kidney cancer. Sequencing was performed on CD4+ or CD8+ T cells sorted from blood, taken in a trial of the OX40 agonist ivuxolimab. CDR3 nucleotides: TGCGCCAGCAGCTCGGGTGGGGGCAATGAAAAACTGTTTTTT. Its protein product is CASSSGGGNEKLFF.